These 25 T cell receptor beta chains originate from one sample sequenced in a study of blood T cell repertoires in COVID-19. The protocol was immunoSEQ multiplex PCR, while the TCRdb copy is restricted to in-frame clones and leaves out a portion. The repertoire holds 90,000 to 150,000 clones, approximately 80% seen once, with approximately 8% in the top ten. Sequenced input: peripheral blood. These receptors were taken from a human donor in a cohort sampled during active COVID-19.

The gene calls are TRBV28 and TRBJ1-2; D uncertain. The CDR3 contains 16 residues. V was cut by 3 bases and J by 0 bases, with 14 bases left in between. CDR1 and CDR2 from the germline V gene are MDHEN and SYDVKM. CDR3 DNA: TGTGCCAGCAGTTTTTATGGTACCCGAGCTAACTATGGCTACACCTTC. Protein sequence: CASSFYGTRANYGYTF.

This chain joins TRBV11-3 and TRBJ2-7, with D possibly TRBD2 on 5 matching bases. Germline CDR1 reads SGHNT; CDR2 reads YENEEA. V dropped 5 bases and J dropped 7 bases, with 15 bases sitting between them. CDR3 size: 13 residues. CDR3 coding DNA: TGTGCCAGCAGCCACCCTCTGGAGGAGGAGCAGTACTTC. It codes for CASSHPLEEEQYF.

The V and J genes are TRBV30 and TRBJ2-7, with a weak D call TRBD2 (5 bases). V shed 7 bases and J shed 0 bases, with 13 bases lying between them. Germline CDR1 and CDR2: GTSNPN and SVGIG (reference sequence). This CDR3 spans 13 amino acids. CDR3 loop: CAYLQRSSYEQYF. The CDR3 DNA is TGTGCCTATCTGCAGCGGAGCTCCTACGAGCAGTACTTC.

The rearrangement uses TRBV24-1 and TRBJ1-1; possibly TRBD1 for D (5 bases). V was cut by 4 bases and J by 8 bases, with 10 bases left in between. The germline gives CDR1 KGHDR, CDR2 SFDVKD. The CDR3 extends over 12 amino acids. DNA of the CDR3: TGTGCCACCAGTGAAACTACAGGAGAAGCTTTCTTT. Its protein product is CATSETTGEAFF.

V usage is TRBV27 and J usage is TRBJ2-7, with TRBD1 as a possible D gene (5 bases). V was trimmed by 7 bases and J by 0 bases, leaving 13 bases between them. Germline V gene sequence: CDR1 MNHEY, CDR2 SMNVEV (reference sequence). The CDR3 length is 14 residues. This chain's CDR3 is CASTPTENSYEQYF. The DNA of the CDR3 is TGTGCCAGCACCCCGACAGAAAACTCCTACGAGCAGTACTTC.

The V and J genes are TRBV6-5 and TRBJ2-7; D possibly corresponds to TRBD2 (5 bases). This CDR3 is built from 15 residues. The germline CDR1 and CDR2 sequences are MNHEY and SVGAGI. V lost 0 bases, J lost 2 bases, and 11 bases lay in between. The CDR3 nucleotides read TGTGCCAGCAGTTACTCCAGCGGCAGCACCTACGAGCAGTACTTC. Encoded protein: CASSYSSGSTYEQYF.

The chain has TRBV4-2 and TRBJ2-1, with TRBD2 as a possible D gene (7 bases). The CDR3 contains 17 residues. V was cut by 3 bases and J by 8 bases, with 23 bases left in between. CDR1 and CDR2 (germline): LGHNA, YNFKEQ. The CDR3 coding sequence is TGTGCCAGCAGCCAGCTAGAAGTGGGGGGGGGCTTGGATGAGCAGTTCTTC. It codes for CASSQLEVGGGLDEQFF.

This clone has only one observation. The chain joins TRBV12-3 or TRBV12-4 to TRBJ1-5; 7 bases are shared with TRBD1. Germline trimming cut 6 bases from V and 7 bases from J; bases unmatched to any gene: 6. This CDR3 spans 13 amino acids. The CDR3 coding sequence is TGTGCCAGCAGCCCACAGGGGAACCAGCCCCAGCATTTT. Translating it yields CASSPQGNQPQHF.

The CDR3 loop reads CSVARWGGSSYEQYF. The CDR3, as DNA: TGCAGCGTTGCCCGCTGGGGGGGGAGCTCCTACGAGCAGTACTTC. V usage is TRBV29-1 and J usage is TRBJ2-7; TRBD2 matches 7 bases. V dropped 4 bases and J dropped 0; count of bases not matched to a gene: 9. The germline V gene encodes CDR1 SQVTM and CDR2 ANQGSEA. This CDR3 has 15 amino acids.

Written as DNA, the CDR3 is TGCGCCAGCAGCCGGGCCATCTCCTACGAGCAGTACTTC. Its protein product is CASSRAISYEQYF. This chain connects TRBV4-1 to TRBJ2-7; D remains unclear. Germline V gene sequence: CDR1 MGHRA, CDR2 YSYEKL. Trimming took off 4 bases at V and 0 bases at J, with 7 bases between the two ends. The CDR3 is made up of 13 amino acids.

V gene TRBV10-3 combines with J gene TRBJ2-3; the match to TRBD1 covers 9 bases. The CDR3 spans 16 residues. J was trimmed by 5 bases and V by 0 bases; bases with no gene match: 6. Germline V gene lookup returns CDR1 ENHRY and CDR2 SYGVKD. CDR3 amino acids: CAISESGTGREDTQYF. In DNA form, the CDR3 reads TGTGCCATCAGTGAGTCCGGGACAGGGCGAGAAGATACGCAGTATTTT.

The rearrangement uses TRBV28 and TRBJ2-7; 7 bases align to TRBD2. Per germline, CDR1 MDHEN and CDR2 SYDVKM. The trim removed 6 bases at V and 1 base at J, leaving 6 bases unmatched. The CDR3 loop spans 14 amino acids. The CDR3 is CASRPAGVSYEQYF. The CDR3 DNA sequence: TGTGCCAGCAGACCCGCGGGAGTTTCCTACGAGCAGTACTTC.

The rearrangement links TRBV2 to TRBJ1-6; D may be TRBD1 (5 bases). Germline-derived CDR1 and CDR2 are SNHLY and FYNNEI. Trimming left V 3 bases short and J 6 bases short, with 15 bases between. The CDR3 is made up of 16 amino acids. The CDR3 sequence: CASSDDGGDGNSPLHF. In nucleotides, the CDR3 is TGTGCCAGCAGTGATGACGGGGGGGACGGTAATTCACCCCTCCACTTT.

CDR3 in amino acids: CASSISGRAHEQYF. CDR3 nucleotides: TGCGCCAGCAGCATTAGCGGGAGGGCCCACGAGCAGTACTTC. The rearrangement joins TRBV5-1 to TRBJ2-7, with TRBD2 matching over 11 bases. The CDR3 extends over 14 amino acids. CDR1 SGHRS and CDR2 YFSETQ come from the germline V gene. Trimming cost V 4 bases and J 5 bases; bases outside gene matches: 5.

CDR3 DNA: TGCAGCGTTGAAGTTGGGGGACAGGGGGCTTATGAGCAGTTCTTC. Translation gives CSVEVGGQGAYEQFF. This chain links TRBV29-1 with TRBJ2-1; 12 bases fit TRBD1. With V trimmed by 1 base and J by 8 bases, 6 bases remained unmatched. The germline gives CDR1 SQVTM, CDR2 ANQGSEA. The CDR3 has 15 amino acids.

The chain has TRBV5-8 and TRBJ1-5; 7 positions match TRBD1. V trimming: 0 bases; J trimming: 2 bases; junction bases outside the gene matches: 2. This CDR3 is built from 15 residues. From germline, CDR1 is SGHTS and CDR2 YDEGEE. CDR3 residues: CASSLVGQRNQPQHF. Written as DNA, the CDR3 is TGTGCCAGCAGCTTGGTGGGACAGCGCAATCAGCCCCAGCATTTT.

The chain is built from TRBV24-1 and TRBJ2-7, with 8 bases lining up with TRBD1. Unmatched junction bases numbered 10, after V lost 4 bases and J lost 6 bases. CDR1 is KGHDR, CDR2 SFDVKD, per germline. The CDR3 spans 15 residues. The CDR3: CATSENGQGMSEQYF. The CDR3 nucleotides read TGTGCCACCAGTGAAAACGGACAGGGTATGAGCGAGCAGTACTTC.

For the CDR3, the DNA is TGTGCCAGCAGTCTAAGACAGGGTCGAGGGTTTTATGAGCCCCAGCATTTT. Translation gives CASSLRQGRGFYEPQHF. The chain carries TRBV2 and TRBJ1-5, with 7 bases matching TRBD1. The CDR3 covers 17 residues. Losses at the gene ends were 5 bases for V and 8 bases for J; bases not matched to a gene: 18. Germline V CDR1 and CDR2: SNHLY, FYNNEI.

V gene TRBV19 combines with J gene TRBJ1-1, with a tentative D call TRBD1 (6 bases). Per the germline V gene, CDR1 is LNHDA and CDR2 is SQIVND (reference sequence). Between the trimmed V and J ends, which lost 5 bases and 3 bases, there was a span of 13 bases. This CDR3 has 14 amino acids. The CDR3 here is CASSPQGSHTEAFF. Here the CDR3 DNA reads TGTGCCAGTAGTCCTCAGGGGAGTCACACTGAAGCTTTCTTT.

The V and J genes are TRBV12-3 or TRBV12-4 and TRBJ2-7; D not certain. The V end was cut by 8 bases, the J end by 2 bases, with 10 bases between. The CDR3 length is 12 residues. The CDR3 region is CASASGAYEQYF. CDR3 sequence (DNA): TGTGCCAGCGCTTCAGGCGCCTACGAGCAGTACTTC.

V and J are TRBV18 and TRBJ2-7; D might be TRBD2 (6 bases). This CDR3 has 13 amino acids. From germline, CDR1 is KGHSH and CDR2 LQKENI. Trimming left V 6 bases short and J 2 bases short, with 11 bases between. The CDR3: CASSAGKTYEQYF. In DNA, the CDR3 is TGTGCCAGCTCTGCGGGGAAAACCTACGAGCAGTACTTC.

V usage is TRBV7-8 and J usage is TRBJ1-2, with D maybe TRBD1 (5 bases). Germline V gene sequence: CDR1 SGHVS, CDR2 FQNEAQ. The CDR3 sequence is 12 residues long. V was cut by 5 bases and J by 4 bases, with 8 bases left in between. This CDR3 is CASSPGFYGYTF. DNA of the CDR3: TGTGCCAGCAGCCCAGGGTTCTATGGCTACACCTTC.

This sequence joins TRBV27 and TRBJ2-7; 7 bases match TRBD2. Germline V gene sequence: CDR1 MNHEY, CDR2 SMNVEV (reference sequence). J lost 2 bases, V lost 2 bases, and 3 bases had no gene match. There are 14 residues in the CDR3. This CDR3 reads CASSLVGGPYEQYF. In nucleotides, the CDR3 is TGTGCCAGCAGTTTAGTGGGAGGGCCCTACGAGCAGTACTTC.

The chain recombines TRBV5-4 with TRBJ1-2; 8 bases align to TRBD1. Germline V lookup: CDR1 SGHNT, CDR2 YYREEE (reference sequence). The CDR3 loop spans 14 amino acids. The V segment lost 4 bases and the J segment 2 bases; nucleotides outside the gene matches: 4. The CDR3: CASSPDRGNYGYTF. CDR3 bases: TGTGCCAGCAGCCCAGACAGGGGCAACTATGGCTACACCTTC.

This sequence joins TRBV7-8 and TRBJ2-7; D might be TRBD2 (5 bases). The length of the CDR3 is 15 residues. Trimming left V 5 bases short and J 1 base short, with 15 bases between. CDR1 and CDR2 from the germline V gene are SGHVS and FQNEAQ. CDR3 amino acids: CASSAPAGESYEQYF. In DNA form, the CDR3 reads TGTGCCAGCAGCGCCCCCGCCGGGGAATCCTACGAGCAGTACTTC.